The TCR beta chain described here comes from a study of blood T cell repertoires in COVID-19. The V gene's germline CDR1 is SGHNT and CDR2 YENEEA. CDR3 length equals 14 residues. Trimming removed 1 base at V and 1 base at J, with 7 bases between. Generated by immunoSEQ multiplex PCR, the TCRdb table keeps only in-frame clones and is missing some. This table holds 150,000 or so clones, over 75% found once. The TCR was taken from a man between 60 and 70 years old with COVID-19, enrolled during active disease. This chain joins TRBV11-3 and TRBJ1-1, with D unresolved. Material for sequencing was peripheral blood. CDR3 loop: CASSLGGGNTEAFF. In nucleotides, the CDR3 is TGTGCCAGCAGCTTAGGGGGAGGGAACACTGAAGCTTTCTTT. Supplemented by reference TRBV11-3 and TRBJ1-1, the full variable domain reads EAGVVQSPRYKIIEKKQPVAFWCNPISGHNTLYWYLQNLGQGPELLIRYENEEAVDDSQLPKDRFSAERLKGVDSTLKIQPAELGDSAVYLCASSLGGGNTEAFFGQGTRLTVV.